This TCR beta chain comes out of a study of T cell responses to AZD1222 COVID-19 vaccine. Study-wide findings and caveats: Spike-wide vaccine-associated CD4 TCRs dominated at 160-218 and 743-854. After two AZD1222 doses, spike-specific TCR breadth and depth rose versus day 0.

Method: immunoSEQ multiplex PCR; TCRdb's copy keeps in-frame clones and lacks some. This table holds about 170,000 clones, 92% found once. Germline values: CDR1 MDHEN, CDR2 SYDVKM. CDR3 length equals 14 residues. V lost 4 bases and J 1 base, leaving 10 bases between the germline ends. Points on this clone: Its specificity is unknown.

The sample here was peripheral blood, taken on day 0 of AZD1222 vaccination. The receptor was isolated from an adult in good health. This chain links TRBV28 with TRBJ2-5, with D tentatively TRBD2 (7 bases). The CDR3 region has the DNA TGTGCCAGCAGTTCAAGGGGGGGCCAAGAGACCCAGTACTTC. This codes for CASSSRGGQETQYF.